Following are 21 T cell receptor beta chains from one sample sequenced in a study of blood T cell repertoires in COVID-19. The table came from immunoSEQ multiplex PCR; TCRdb's copy has only in-frame clones and leaves some out. The sample holds approximately 36,000 clones, approximately 86% seen once. Sequencing input: peripheral blood. All receptors derive from a man in his sixties with acute or convalescent COVID-19.

The genes are TRBV5-1 and TRBJ2-3, with TRBD1 as a possible D gene (6 bases). The CDR3 sequence is 16 residues long. The germline V and J ends were trimmed by 2 bases and 4 bases, with 17 bases remaining between them. Germline V CDR1 and CDR2: SGHRS, YFSETQ. CDR3 coding DNA: TGCGCCAGCAGCTTCTTTCCGGACAGAAGGGCAGATACGCAGTATTTT. It encodes CASSFFPDRRADTQYF.

The chain is built from TRBV29-1 and TRBJ1-4, with no clear D. V lost 3 bases to trimming and J lost 5 bases, with 4 bases between them. CDR1 and CDR2 from the germline V gene are SQVTM and ANQGSEA. There are 11 residues in the CDR3. CDR3 sequence reads: CSVDGNEKLFF. DNA for the CDR3: TGCAGCGTTGATGGCAATGAAAAACTGTTTTTT.

This clone was detected once. The chain recombines TRBV15 with TRBJ2-7; 8 bases align to TRBD2. V was pared by 1 base and J by 2 bases, with 4 bases of the junction left unmatched. The V gene's germline CDR1 is LNHNV and CDR2 YYDKDF (reference sequence). The CDR3 runs 15 residues. CDR3 residues: CATSRGTGGTYEQYF. CDR3 sequence (DNA): TGTGCCACCAGCAGAGGAACGGGAGGGACCTACGAGCAGTACTTC.

This chain links TRBV14 with TRBJ2-2; 14 positions agree with TRBD2. J was trimmed by 5 bases and V by 5 bases; bases with no gene match: 16. Germline CDR1 and CDR2: SGHDN and FVKESK. The CDR3 is 20 residues long. The chain's CDR3 is CASSTGTSGSWRELTGELFF. The CDR3 DNA is TGTGCCAGCAGCACCGGGACTAGCGGGAGTTGGCGGGAACTTACCGGGGAGCTGTTTTTT.

This clone appeared once. CDR3 bases: TGTGCCAGCATCACCGCCGGGACTAGCGGGAGGCCTGAGCAGTACTTC. Amino acid sequence: CASITAGTSGRPEQYF. This chain uses TRBV28 with TRBJ2-7, with 15 nucleotides matching TRBD2. Unmatched junction bases numbered 11, after V lost 7 bases and J lost 7 bases. Germline CDR1 reads MDHEN; CDR2 reads SYDVKM. The CDR3 runs 16 residues.

The chain joins TRBV25-1 to TRBJ1-3, with D unresolved. This CDR3 has 12 residues. V lost 10 bases and J 1 base, leaving 8 bases between the germline ends. Germline V CDR1 and CDR2: MGHDK, SYGVNS. As DNA, the CDR3 is TGTGCCACCGGCGGTTCTGGAAACACCATATATTTT. Protein: CATGGSGNTIYF.

This clone was detected only a few times. This chain uses TRBV5-5 with TRBJ1-6; TRBD1 aligns across 7 bases. The CDR3 spans 15 residues. V dropped 0 bases and J dropped 7; count of bases not matched to a gene: 4. Per the germline V gene, CDR1 is SGHKS and CDR2 is YYEKEE (reference sequence). The chain's CDR3 is CASSLEGTANSPLHF. CDR3 DNA sequence: TGTGCCAGCAGCTTGGAAGGGACAGCCAATTCACCCCTCCACTTT.

V is TRBV28 and J is TRBJ2-3; TRBD2 matches 9 bases. Germline V gene lookup returns CDR1 MDHEN and CDR2 SYDVKM. Germline trimming cut 6 bases from V and 7 bases from J; bases unmatched to any gene: 14. The CDR3 is 16 residues long. The CDR3 DNA is TGTGCCAGCAGCACCCAGACTAGCGGCAAACGAAATACGCAGTATTTT. It is translated as CASSTQTSGKRNTQYF.

The chain employs TRBV6-5 and TRBJ2-3; 7 bases match TRBD1. The germline V gene encodes CDR1 MNHEY and CDR2 SVGAGI. V lost 6 bases, J lost 8 bases, and 2 bases stayed unmatched. This CDR3 has 11 amino acids. CDR3 residues: CASRKGATQYF. The DNA for the CDR3 is TGTGCCAGCAGAAAGGGGGCTACGCAGTATTTT.

The CDR3 sequence: CASSTWANSNNEQFF. CDR3 nucleotide sequence: TGTGCCAGCAGTACATGGGCTAACTCGAACAATGAGCAGTTCTTC. The V and J genes are TRBV27 and TRBJ2-1, with D unresolved. The V and J ends lost 5 bases and 5 bases respectively, with 16 bases between them. Germline V lookup: CDR1 MNHEY, CDR2 SMNVEV (reference sequence). CDR3 length: 15 amino acids.

This chain links TRBV5-1 with TRBJ1-1; 10 nucleotides match TRBD1. Germline V gene lookup returns CDR1 SGHRS and CDR2 YFSETQ. V lost 4 bases, J lost 2 bases, and 2 bases stayed unmatched. The CDR3 totals 14 residues. CDR3 sequence reads: CASSRDRGNTEAFF. The CDR3 nucleotides are TGCGCCAGCAGCCGGGACAGGGGAAACACTGAAGCTTTCTTT.

The rearrangement links TRBV28 to TRBJ1-3; 7 nucleotides align to TRBD1. V lost 9 bases to trimming and J lost 4 bases; unmatched junction nucleotides: 3. The CDR3 is made up of 12 amino acids. Germline values: CDR1 MDHEN, CDR2 SYDVKM. The CDR3 nucleotides read TGTGCCAGTCGACAGGGAGGAAACACCATATATTTT. Translated, it gives CASRQGGNTIYF.

The chain couples TRBV18 to TRBJ2-2, with D uncertain. Trimming took off 1 base at V and 6 bases at J, with 9 bases between the two ends. Germline lookup yields CDR1 KGHSH and CDR2 LQKENI. CDR3 length: 14 amino acids. DNA for the CDR3: TGTGCCAGCTCACCACTCACGGTCGCCGGGGAGCTGTTTTTT. Translating gives CASSPLTVAGELFF.

In nucleotides, the CDR3 is TGCGCCAGCAGGCGGACTAGCGGGGCTTACAATGAGCAGTTCTTC. As protein: CASRRTSGAYNEQFF. The chain joins TRBV5-1 to TRBJ2-1; 12 bases are a match to TRBD2. Germline CDR1 SGHRS, CDR2 YFSETQ. V shed 5 bases and J 4 bases; nucleotides not matched to a gene: 4. The length of the CDR3 is 15 residues.

The chain carries TRBV19 and TRBJ1-4; TRBD1 might be the D (5 bases). The germline V gene encodes CDR1 LNHDA and CDR2 SQIVND (reference sequence). V was shortened by 4 bases and J by 5 bases, with 11 bases between the two germline ends. The CDR3 spans 14 residues. CDR3 protein: CASSRQSQNEKLFF. For the CDR3, the DNA is TGTGCCAGTAGTAGACAGTCGCAAAATGAAAAACTGTTTTTT.

This chain joins TRBV19 and TRBJ2-3, with 14 bases identical to TRBD2. Germline assignment: CDR1 LNHDA and CDR2 SQIVND (reference sequence). This CDR3 spans 17 amino acids. J lost 2 bases, V lost 4 bases, and 5 bases had no gene match. CDR3 residues: CASSRRLAGGYTDTQYF. The CDR3 DNA sequence: TGTGCCAGTAGTAGGAGACTAGCGGGAGGGTACACAGATACGCAGTATTTT.

J is TRBJ2-2 and V is TRBV7-6, with D perhaps matching TRBD1 (6 bases). The CDR3 has 15 residues. The germline V gene encodes CDR1 SGHVS and CDR2 FNYEAQ. Trimming stripped 2 bases from V and 2 bases from J, with 9 bases between. The DNA for the CDR3 is TGTGCCAGCAGCTTAATGGGGGCTAACACCGGGGAGCTGTTTTTT. Its translation is CASSLMGANTGELFF.

V gene TRBV29-1 combines with J gene TRBJ1-1, with D possibly matching TRBD1 (5 bases). The ends were cut back, 3 bases at V and 4 bases at J, with 9 bases in the middle. The germline CDR1 and CDR2 sequences are SQVTM and ANQGSEA. The CDR3 is made up of 12 amino acids. The CDR3 bases are TGCAGCGTTGACCGGGGGGGCACTGAAGCTTTCTTT. It yields the protein CSVDRGGTEAFF.

The gene calls are TRBV6-6 and TRBJ2-1, with 9 nucleotides matching TRBD1. Looked up from germline, CDR1 is MNHNY and CDR2 is SVGAGI (reference sequence). V trimming: 4 bases; J trimming: 5 bases; junction bases outside the gene matches: 9. This CDR3 region has 16 residues. CDR3 region: CASSSAGQGIHNEQFF. The CDR3 region has the DNA TGTGCCAGCAGTTCCGCCGGACAGGGGATCCACAATGAGCAGTTCTTC.

The chain couples TRBV18 to TRBJ1-1; D call uncertain. V was cut by 3 bases and J by 2 bases, with 7 bases left in between. Per germline, CDR1 KGHSH and CDR2 LQKENI. CDR3 size: 13 residues. CDR3: CASSPGGNTEAFF. The CDR3, as DNA: TGTGCCAGCTCACCTGGCGGAAACACTGAAGCTTTCTTT.

The rearrangement uses TRBV28 and TRBJ1-4; perhaps TRBD1 as D (6 bases). The germline CDR1 and CDR2 sequences are MDHEN and SYDVKM. The CDR3 has 15 residues. The V end was cut by 5 bases, the J end by 12 bases, with 22 bases between. The CDR3 nucleotides read TGTGCCAGCAGTGGGGGGGGCTTCGAATTAATAGAACTGTTTTTT. Its protein product is CASSGGGFELIELFF.